The present T cell receptor beta chain was sequenced within a study of blood T cells in healthy people across ages. Overall study context: Through template switching, about one barcoded beta molecule was captured per two T cells, as measured in model experiments. Study-wide results and caveats: Diversity of TCR beta per million T cells declined in a roughly linear way with age.

A remark on this clonotype: Its cognate antigen is unknown.

The second PCR ran roughly 6 to 12 cycles with a sample-barcoded 5' primer and J-beta primers. Every cDNA molecule bore a tag from a template-switch adaptor containing 12 random nucleotides. TCRdb fed the 5' RACE reads into MiXCR, producing one record per CDR3 protein. Of over 600,000 distinct CDR3 sequences listed, 40% to 45% are singletons. Sequencing was done on a sample of blood. The source is a man older than 75 in good health.

The CDR3 DNA reads TGTGCCAGCAGCTCAGGACGGATGAACACTGAAGCTTTCTTT. Translation: CASSSGRMNTEAFF. The chain is built from TRBV7-2 and TRBJ1-1, with D unclear. Trimming removed 4 bases at V and 0 bases at J, with 9 bases between. The CDR3 is 14 residues long. CDR1 is SGHTA and CDR2 is FQGNSA in the germline V gene.